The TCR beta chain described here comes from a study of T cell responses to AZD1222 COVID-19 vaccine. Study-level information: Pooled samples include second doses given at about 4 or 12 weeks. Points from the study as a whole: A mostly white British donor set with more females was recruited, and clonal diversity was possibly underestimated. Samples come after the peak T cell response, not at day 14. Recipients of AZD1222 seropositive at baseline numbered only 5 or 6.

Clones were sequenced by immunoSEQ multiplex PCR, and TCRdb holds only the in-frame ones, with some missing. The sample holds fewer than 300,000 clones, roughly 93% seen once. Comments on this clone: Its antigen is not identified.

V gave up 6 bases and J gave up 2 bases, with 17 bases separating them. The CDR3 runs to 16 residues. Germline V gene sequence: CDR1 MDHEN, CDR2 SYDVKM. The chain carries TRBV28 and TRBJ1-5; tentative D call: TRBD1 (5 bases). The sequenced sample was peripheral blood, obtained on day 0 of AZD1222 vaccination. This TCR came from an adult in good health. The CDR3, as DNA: TGTGCCAGCAGCTGGTTACGAGGGGACGGCAATCAGCCCCAGCATTTT. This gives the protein CASSWLRGDGNQPQHF.